This T cell receptor (beta chain) was retrieved from a study of T cells in Graves' hyperthyroidism and ophthalmopathy. Across the whole study: Peripheral blood was obtained at initial diagnosis, preceding any treatment.

Findings of the study overall: Ophthalmopathy prediction by the model preceded onset by a median about 6 months. Also found in blood were most expanded thyroid clonotypes above 0.001.

This clonotype came up many times. Its antigen is unidentified. Together with thyroid ultrasound, orbital computed tomography, serum thyroxine and TRAb, clinical symptoms were used for diagnoses. This CDR3 comprises 14 residues. CDR1 and CDR2 (germline): DFQATT, SNEGSKA (reference sequence). V was pared by 5 bases and J by 2 bases, with 8 bases of the junction left unmatched. RNA transcripts gave rise to amplified TCR beta CDR3 regions. The HTBI primer set was used in a first-round RT-PCR of the TCR CDR3. From the multiplex PCR reads, TCRdb called clonotypes with MiXCR, one entry per CDR3 protein. Among 310,000 or so distinct CDR3 sequences listed, about 17% were seen once.

The sequence was collected from a woman aged 60 to 75 with Graves' ophthalmopathy. Sequencing was performed on blood. J is TRBJ2-7 and V is TRBV20-1; the match to TRBD2 covers 8 bases. The CDR3 nucleotides read TGCAGTGCTGGTCTGGGACTAGACACCTACGAGCAGTACTTC. As protein: CSAGLGLDTYEQYF.